A selection of T cell receptor beta chains follows, all from one sample in a study of early T cells in non-severe SARS-CoV-2 infection. MiXCR, applied by TCRdb to the 5' RACE reads, yields one record per CDR3 protein. Of 45,000 to 70,000 distinct CDR3 sequences listed, 6.2% are singletons. The specimen was whole blood. All receptors come from an adult who was a healthcare worker with PCR-confirmed SARS-CoV-2 infection or an uninfected control (not recorded which). The CDR3 runs from the conserved cysteine through the conserved F or W. The D gene is left open where the match is weak. Not every row has a clone size; where given, it reads once, few, many or a size class.

D: .
size: many
length: 11
J: TRBJ1-2
V: TRBV7-2
CDR3: CASRQNYGYTF
DNA: TGTGCCAGCCGACAGAACTATGGCTACACCTTC

D: .
size: many
length: 15
J: TRBJ1-5
V: TRBV4-1
CDR3: CASSQYPPSNQPQHF
DNA: TGCGCCAGCAGCCAGTACCCCCCGAGCAATCAGCCCCAGCATTTT

D: .
size: .
length: 14
J: TRBJ2-5
V: TRBV23-1
CDR3: CASIRGQGQETQYF
DNA: TGCGCCAGCATCCGGGGGCAGGGGCAAGAGACCCAGTACTTC

D: TRBD1
size: many
length: 15
J: TRBJ2-4
V: TRBV12-3/TRBV12-4
CDR3: CASSWQGGFQNIQYF
DNA: TGTGCCAGCAGTTGGCAAGGGGGCTTTCAAAACATTCAGTACTTC

D: .
size: many
length: 13
J: TRBJ2-7
V: TRBV6-2/TRBV6-3
CDR3: CASRPTGTYEQYF
DNA: TGTGCCAGCAGACCTACAGGGACCTACGAGCAGTACTTC

D: TRBD1
size: few
length: 15
J: TRBJ2-1
V: TRBV18
CDR3: CASCTGTGPYNEQFF
DNA: TGTGCCAGCTGCACCGGGACAGGACCCTACAATGAGCAGTTCTTC

D: .
size: many
length: 15
J: TRBJ1-2
V: TRBV5-8
CDR3: CASSLDPSAVYGYTF
DNA: TGTGCCAGCAGCTTGGACCCCTCCGCCGTCTATGGCTACACCTTC

D: .
size: many
length: 12
J: TRBJ1-2
V: TRBV7-9
CDR3: CASSLVSYGYTF
DNA: TGTGCCAGCAGCTTAGTCTCGTATGGCTACACCTTC

D: TRBD2
size: many
length: 15
J: TRBJ2-7
V: TRBV3-1
CDR3: CASPSLAGLSYEQYF
DNA: TGTGCCAGCCCTTCCTTAGCGGGCCTATCCTACGAGCAGTACTTC

D: TRBD1
size: many
length: 14
J: TRBJ1-1
V: TRBV24-1
CDR3: CATSARTGVTEAFF
DNA: TGTGCCACCAGTGCCAGGACAGGGGTCACTGAAGCTTTCTTT

D: .
size: few
length: 14
J: TRBJ1-2
V: TRBV11-2
CDR3: CASSLETRHYGYTF
DNA: TGTGCCAGCAGCTTAGAGACCAGGCATTATGGCTACACCTTC

D: TRBD2
size: .
length: 14
J: TRBJ2-5
V: TRBV12-3/TRBV12-4
CDR3: CASRPPGLAKSQYF
DNA: TGTGCCAGCAGACCTCCGGGACTAGCGAAGTCCCAGTACTTC

D: .
size: many
length: 13
J: TRBJ1-6
V: TRBV4-3
CDR3: CASSQDRNRLLHF
DNA: TGCGCCAGCAGCCAAGACAGAAATCGCCTACTCCACTTT

D: .
size: few
length: 14
J: TRBJ2-1
V: TRBV12-3/TRBV12-4
CDR3: CASSGGISYNEQFF
DNA: TGTGCCAGCTCGGGGGGCATCTCCTACAATGAGCAGTTCTTC

D: .
size: few
length: 13
J: TRBJ1-1
V: TRBV29-1
CDR3: CSVVRGLNTEAFF
DNA: TGCAGCGTTGTTAGGGGATTGAACACTGAAGCTTTCTTT

D: TRBD1
size: many
length: 12
J: TRBJ1-1
V: TRBV5-5
CDR3: CASSPRTGEAFF
DNA: TGTGCCAGCAGCCCACGGACAGGTGAAGCTTTCTTT

D: .
size: many
length: 12
J: TRBJ1-2
V: TRBV6-2/TRBV6-3
CDR3: CASRGTWYGYTF
DNA: TGTGCCAGCAGAGGGACATGGTATGGCTACACCTTC

D: .
size: few
length: 12
J: TRBJ2-3
V: TRBV6-5
CDR3: CASQRSTDTQYF
DNA: TGTGCCAGCCAGCGGAGCACAGATACGCAGTATTTT

D: .
size: few
length: 15
J: TRBJ2-1
V: TRBV27
CDR3: CASSPAGTTNNEQFF
DNA: TGTGCCAGCAGTCCTGCGGGGACCACGAACAATGAGCAGTTCTTC

D: TRBD2
size: few
length: 14
J: TRBJ2-2
V: TRBV2
CDR3: CASKGGGNTGELFF
DNA: TGTGCCAGCAAAGGCGGGGGGAACACCGGGGAGCTGTTTTTT

D: .
size: many
length: 16
J: TRBJ2-1
V: TRBV19
CDR3: CASSLTALVTYNEQFF
DNA: TGTGCCAGTAGTCTGACTGCCCTCGTCACCTACAATGAGCAGTTCTTC

D: .
size: many
length: 13
J: TRBJ1-2
V: TRBV12-5
CDR3: CASGPGTYYGYTF
DNA: TGTGCTAGTGGACCTGGGACTTACTATGGCTACACCTTC

D: TRBD2
size: many
length: 16
J: TRBJ2-2
V: TRBV25-1
CDR3: CASSESGVAGTGELFF
DNA: TGTGCCAGCAGTGAATCGGGGGTAGCGGGCACCGGGGAGCTGTTTTTT

D: .
size: few
length: 16
J: TRBJ2-3
V: TRBV21-1
CDR3: CARRTSGGARTDTQYF
DNA: TGTGCCAGAAGGACTAGCGGGGGGGCGAGGACAGATACGCAGTATTTT

D: .
size: few
length: 13
J: TRBJ1-1
V: TRBV10-3
CDR3: CAISEGAGTEAFF
DNA: TGTGCCATCAGTGAGGGGGCAGGCACTGAAGCTTTCTTT

D: .
size: many
length: 13
J: TRBJ1-1
V: TRBV20-1
CDR3: CSASHQGLGLAFF
DNA: TGCAGTGCTTCCCACCAGGGTCTTGGCTTGGCTTTCTTT

D: TRBD1
size: many
length: 14
J: TRBJ1-6
V: TRBV28
CDR3: CASSTGVIDSPLHF
DNA: TGTGCCAGCAGTACAGGGGTGATTGATTCACCCCTCCACTTT

D: TRBD2
size: many
length: 15
J: TRBJ2-2
V: TRBV29-1
CDR3: CSVPGTSANTGELFF
DNA: TGCAGCGTTCCTGGGACTAGCGCGAACACCGGGGAGCTGTTTTTT

D: TRBD1
size: few
length: 18
J: TRBJ1-6
V: TRBV27
CDR3: CASSFRQGPFGENSPLHF
DNA: TGTGCCAGCAGCTTTAGACAGGGGCCCTTCGGGGAGAATTCACCCCTCCACTTT

D: TRBD1
size: few
length: 15
J: TRBJ2-4
V: TRBV20-1
CDR3: CSARWPGGAKNIQYF
DNA: TGCAGTGCTAGATGGCCAGGGGGAGCCAAAAACATTCAGTACTTC

D: TRBD1
size: many
length: 13
J: TRBJ2-7
V: TRBV5-5
CDR3: CASSTGTVSGQYF
DNA: TGTGCCAGCAGCACTGGGACAGTTTCTGGGCAGTACTTC

D: .
size: many
length: 15
J: TRBJ2-1
V: TRBV29-1
CDR3: CSVLSLRSSYNEQFF
DNA: TGCAGCGTTTTGAGTTTGCGGAGCTCCTACAATGAGCAGTTCTTC

D: .
size: few
length: 14
J: TRBJ1-2
V: TRBV2
CDR3: CASSEARQNYGYTF
DNA: TGTGCCAGCAGTGAAGCTCGACAGAACTATGGCTACACCTTC

D: TRBD1
size: few
length: 15
J: TRBJ1-5
V: TRBV19
CDR3: CASSWTGDSNQPQHF
DNA: TGTGCCAGTAGTTGGACAGGGGATAGCAATCAGCCCCAGCATTTT

D: .
size: .
length: 16
J: TRBJ1-3
V: TRBV7-8
CDR3: CASSPRDTFSGNTIYF
DNA: TGTGCCAGCAGCCCTAGGGACACCTTCTCTGGAAACACCATATATTTT

D: TRBD1
size: few
length: 14
J: TRBJ2-7
V: TRBV4-1
CDR3: CASSHPTGAYEQYF
DNA: TGCGCCAGCAGCCACCCGACAGGGGCCTACGAGCAGTACTTC

D: .
size: few
length: 13
J: TRBJ2-5
V: TRBV7-3
CDR3: CASSRTPQETQYF
DNA: TGTGCCAGCAGCCGTACACCCCAAGAGACCCAGTACTTC

D: .
size: many
length: 14
J: TRBJ1-6
V: TRBV5-1
CDR3: CASRMEPPNSPLHF
DNA: TGCGCCAGCAGAATGGAGCCCCCTAATTCACCCCTCCACTTT

D: .
size: many
length: 17
J: TRBJ2-2
V: TRBV7-7
CDR3: CASSPENRDANTGELFF
DNA: TGTGCTAGCAGCCCCGAAAATAGGGACGCGAACACCGGGGAGCTGTTTTTT

D: TRBD2
size: .
length: 20
J: TRBJ2-6
V: TRBV6-4
CDR3: CVSSDSKAPGLASGANVLTF
DNA: TGTGTCAGCAGTGACTCGAAAGCACCGGGACTAGCATCTGGGGCCAACGTCCTGACTTTC

D: .
size: .
length: 14
J: TRBJ2-5
V: TRBV7-2
CDR3: CASSLEGGRKTQYF
DNA: TGTGCCAGCAGCTTAGAAGGGGGTAGAAAGACCCAGTACTTC

D: .
size: many
length: 15
J: TRBJ2-7
V: TRBV29-1
CDR3: CSVTLTGAPRSEQYF
DNA: TGCAGCGTTACCTTAACGGGGGCCCCCCGCTCCGAGCAGTACTTC

D: .
size: many
length: 16
J: TRBJ2-2
V: TRBV5-4
CDR3: CASSSQGWTVAGELFF
DNA: TGTGCCAGCAGCTCACAAGGATGGACGGTCGCCGGGGAGCTGTTTTTT

D: .
size: many
length: 12
J: TRBJ2-7
V: TRBV7-2
CDR3: CASSLARGEQYF
DNA: TGTGCCAGCAGCTTAGCTCGGGGGGAGCAGTACTTC

D: .
size: .
length: 13
J: TRBJ1-6
V: TRBV20-1
CDR3: CSAPGEGNSPLHF
DNA: TGCAGTGCCCCAGGGGAGGGGAATTCACCCCTCCACTTT

D: TRBD1
size: many
length: 13
J: TRBJ1-2
V: TRBV12-3/TRBV12-4
CDR3: CASRGTENYGYTF
DNA: TGTGCCAGCAGGGGGACAGAGAACTATGGCTACACCTTC

D: .
size: many
length: 14
J: TRBJ1-5
V: TRBV5-6
CDR3: CASSPGSGDRPQHF
DNA: TGTGCCAGCAGCCCGGGATCTGGGGACCGGCCCCAGCATTTT

D: TRBD1
size: many
length: 15
J: TRBJ1-2
V: TRBV19
CDR3: CASSIEGQGAPRNTF
DNA: TGTGCCAGTAGTATAGAGGGACAGGGGGCGCCGAGGAACACCTTC

D: .
size: many
length: 12
J: TRBJ2-1
V: TRBV5-1
CDR3: CASSLWYNEQFF
DNA: TGCGCCAGCAGCTTGTGGTACAATGAGCAGTTCTTC

D: TRBD2
size: .
length: 15
J: TRBJ2-7
V: TRBV4-3
CDR3: CASSPGLAGYNEQYF
DNA: TGCGCCAGCAGCCCTGGACTAGCGGGGTACAACGAGCAGTACTTC

D: .
size: many
length: 16
J: TRBJ1-1
V: TRBV5-1
CDR3: CASSLEPGAMNTEAFF
DNA: TGCGCCAGCAGCTTGGAGCCAGGAGCCATGAACACTGAAGCTTTCTTT

D: TRBD1
size: few
length: 13
J: TRBJ1-2
V: TRBV5-1
CDR3: CASSLGQGIYYTF
DNA: TGCGCCAGCAGCTTGGGACAGGGGATCTACTACACCTTC

D: .
size: many
length: 13
J: TRBJ2-1
V: TRBV29-1
CDR3: CSVEEWVYNEQFF
DNA: TGCAGCGTTGAAGAGTGGGTTTACAATGAGCAGTTCTTC

D: TRBD1
size: many
length: 14
J: TRBJ2-7
V: TRBV12-3/TRBV12-4
CDR3: CASSLMGQGYEQYF
DNA: TGTGCCAGCAGTTTAATGGGACAGGGTTACGAGCAGTACTTC